Below, 16 T cell receptor beta chains from the same sample are listed, as sequenced in a study of blood T cell repertoires in COVID-19. TCRdb keeps only in-frame clones here, not all; method: immunoSEQ multiplex PCR. Seen here are some 260,000 clones, 82% observed once, and the top ten hold 4.5% to 6%. Material: peripheral blood. Every receptor here comes from a woman older than 75 with active or convalescent COVID-19.

V and J are TRBV5-6 and TRBJ2-2; D gene uncertain. V was trimmed by 1 base and J by 1 base, leaving 5 bases between them. Germline CDR1 is SGHDT and CDR2 is YYEEEE. The CDR3 is 14 amino acids. This CDR3 reads CASSLPLNTGELFF. CDR3 sequence (DNA): TGTGCCAGCAGCTTGCCCCTGAACACCGGGGAGCTGTTTTTT.

The V call is TRBV7-9, the J call TRBJ1-6; unclear D gene. CDR3 length equals 14 residues. Trimming left V 5 bases short and J 8 bases short, with 13 bases between. The germline gives CDR1 SEHNR, CDR2 FQNEAQ (reference sequence). The CDR3 loop reads CASSHLGRDSPLHF. The CDR3 DNA follows: TGTGCCAGCAGCCATCTAGGCCGGGATTCACCCCTCCACTTT. Together with reference TRBV7-9 and TRBJ1-6, the CDR3 gives the full variable domain: DTGVSQNPRHKITKRGQNVTFRCDPISEHNRLYWYRQTLGQGPEFLTYFQNEAQLEKSRLLSDRFSAERPKGSFSTLEIQRTEQGDSAMYLCASSHLGRDSPLHFGNGTRLTVT.

This clone was observed once. The chain combines TRBV28 with TRBJ2-1, with TRBD2 matching over 8 bases. Trimming at V came to 5 bases and at J to 3 bases, leaving 6 bases not matched to a gene. Germline V lookup: CDR1 MDHEN, CDR2 SYDVKM. This CDR3 is built from 15 residues. This chain's CDR3 is CASSAPGTSYNEQFF. CDR3 in DNA: TGTGCCAGCAGTGCACCCGGGACTAGCTACAATGAGCAGTTCTTC.

The gene calls are TRBV5-6 and TRBJ1-2; D is perhaps TRBD1 (5 bases). Germline CDR1 and CDR2: SGHDT and YYEEEE. The CDR3 runs to 17 residues. The V end lost 4 bases, the J end lost 3 bases, and 22 bases lay between the germline ends. The CDR3 bases are TGTGCCAGCAGCCCTGGGGCAGCCGCCCCCTGGGACTATGGCTACACCTTC. Translated, it gives CASSPGAAAPWDYGYTF.

The chain uses TRBV10-3 and TRBJ1-5; D perhaps matches TRBD1 (6 bases). With 10 bases removed from V and 4 bases from J, the gap between germline ends came to 11 bases. Looked up from germline, CDR1 is ENHRY and CDR2 is SYGVKD. The CDR3 runs to 12 residues. The CDR3 coding sequence is TGTGCCACGAAACAGGGAAATCAGCCCCAGCATTTT. It encodes CATKQGNQPQHF.

V is TRBV27 and J is TRBJ1-1; maybe TRBD1 (6 bases). The CDR3 runs 15 residues. The ends were cut back, 5 bases at V and 0 bases at J, with 13 bases in the middle. Germline assignment: CDR1 MNHEY and CDR2 SMNVEV (reference sequence). The CDR3 loop reads CASSQPGAMNTEAFF. The CDR3 nucleotides are TGTGCCAGCAGTCAACCAGGGGCGATGAACACTGAAGCTTTCTTT.

The J gene is TRBJ1-2, the V gene TRBV27; a weak D match, TRBD1 (6 bases). Germline CDR1 reads MNHEY; CDR2 reads SMNVEV (reference sequence). The CDR3 spans 13 residues. The V and J ends lost 8 bases and 4 bases respectively, with 14 bases between them. Here the CDR3 DNA reads TGTGCCAGCGGATTAGACAGGATCTATGGCTACACCTTC. This encodes CASGLDRIYGYTF.

V is TRBV19 and J is TRBJ1-5; D not certain. The CDR3 is 14 residues long. Trimming stripped 4 bases from V and 7 bases from J, with 14 bases between. From germline, CDR1 is LNHDA and CDR2 SQIVND (reference sequence). The CDR3 bases are TGTGCCAGTAGTACCGGGATCCGGGGACAGCCCCAGCATTTT. Its translation is CASSTGIRGQPQHF.

The CDR3 DNA reads as TGTGCCAGCAGTTCGAGACAGGGGGCCAAAAACATTCAGTACTTC. Its protein product is CASSSRQGAKNIQYF. The V gene is TRBV6-5, the J gene TRBJ2-4, with 8 positions matching TRBD1. Looked up from germline, CDR1 is MNHEY and CDR2 is SVGAGI. J was trimmed by 1 base and V by 4 bases; bases with no gene match: 3. The CDR3 is 15 residues long.

The gene calls are TRBV28 and TRBJ2-3, with TRBD2 matching 10 bases. The CDR3 is 15 residues long. Per the germline V gene, CDR1 is MDHEN and CDR2 is SYDVKM. V lost 8 bases, J lost 5 bases, and 10 bases stayed unmatched. CDR3 amino acids: CASAKLGLAIDTQYF. In DNA, the CDR3 is TGTGCCAGCGCCAAACTGGGACTAGCGATAGATACGCAGTATTTT.

This chain uses TRBV5-1 with TRBJ1-1; tentatively, D is TRBD1 (5 bases). The germline V gene encodes CDR1 SGHRS and CDR2 YFSETQ. This CDR3 is 15 amino acids long. V dropped 0 bases and J dropped 4 bases, with 13 bases sitting between them. The CDR3 bases are TGCGCCAGCAGCTTGGGGGCCTTAGGGGCCACTGAAGCTTTCTTT. Amino acid sequence: CASSLGALGATEAFF.

This clone showed up just once. The chain employs TRBV24-1 and TRBJ1-2, with D uncertain. The length of the CDR3 is 12 residues. CDR1 and CDR2 from the germline V gene are KGHDR and SFDVKD. V was clipped by 3 bases and J by 7 bases, with 8 bases between them. The CDR3 bases are TGTGCCACCAGTGATGAGGTAGTTGGCTACACCTTC. Translated: CATSDEVVGYTF.

The chain carries TRBV6-5 and TRBJ1-2, with 9 positions matching TRBD1. This CDR3 is 13 amino acids long. Unmatched junction bases numbered 5, after V lost 8 bases and J lost 4 bases. Germline values: CDR1 MNHEY, CDR2 SVGAGI. The CDR3 nucleotides are TGTGCCAGCCGGACAGGGGTCGGCTATGGCTACACCTTC. Protein sequence: CASRTGVGYGYTF.

In DNA, the CDR3 is TGTGCCAGCGGATGGACAGGGGGGAATCAGCCCCAGCATTTT. Its translation: CASGWTGGNQPQHF. The genes are TRBV6-5 and TRBJ1-5; 10 positions match TRBD1. The J segment lost 4 bases and the V segment lost 8 bases, leaving 5 bases of the junction unmatched. CDR1 is MNHEY and CDR2 is SVGAGI in the germline V gene. The CDR3 runs 14 residues.

The rearrangement links TRBV12-3 or TRBV12-4 to TRBJ1-5; D not resolved. The CDR3 runs to 13 residues. V was clipped by 4 bases and J by 1 base, with 5 bases between them. CDR3 residues: CASSWQSNQPQHF. The CDR3 region has the DNA TGTGCCAGCAGTTGGCAGAGCAATCAGCCCCAGCATTTT.

The chain recombines TRBV5-1 with TRBJ2-5; perhaps TRBD2 as D (5 bases). Germline V CDR1 and CDR2: SGHRS, YFSETQ. The V and J ends lost 4 bases and 1 base respectively, with 14 bases between them. The CDR3 loop spans 15 amino acids. The CDR3 sequence is CASSAWEKSQETQYF. CDR3 coding DNA: TGCGCCAGCAGCGCCTGGGAGAAAAGCCAAGAGACCCAGTACTTC.